This TCR beta chain derives from a study of T-cell memory formation after mild COVID-19. Overall study findings and caveats: CD4+ clones that contracted lay mainly in CM and EM; CD8+ ones lay in EMRA.

Sample barcodes and UMIs were carried by the TCR alpha and TCR beta cDNA libraries that 5'RACE generated with constant-segment primers. In TCRdb, the 5' RACE reads were re-called with MiXCR into one record per CDR3 protein. The sample holds some 130,000 distinct CDR3 sequences; roughly 15% are singletons and the top ten take 14%. V shed 6 bases and J 4 bases; nucleotides not matched to a gene: 9. The CDR3 is 15 amino acids. To note about this clonotype: Its antigen is not identified.

The receptor was derived from an adult woman who had mild COVID-19 (a few samples of this study predate the infection). Cell type and time point are not known. Sequencing used PBMCs or a T cell subset sorted from them (not recorded which). The chain employs TRBV12-3 or TRBV12-4 and TRBJ1-5, with TRBD1 matching over 7 bases. CDR3 sequence (DNA): TGTGCCAGCAGCCGCCGCCGACAGGGTAATCAGCCCCAGCATTTT. It is translated as CASSRRRQGNQPQHF.